This T cell receptor (beta chain) is drawn from a study of technical replicates of blood from several donors (dated by TCRdb to about 2017). Library preparation employed the immunoSEQ multiplex PCR assay. TCRdb limited this immuneACCESS table to in-frame rearrangements with V and J called. A share of clones is missing; checked studies link under half to unresolved V genes, and the rest is unexplained. Here the sample has about 75,000 clones; approximately 96% occur a single time. Clones ranked in the top ten supply under 0.3% of the sample. This clone was found once. Its antigen remains unidentified. Qualities for individual bases were not recorded, and no much larger clone is one base off. The specimen sequenced was T cells isolated from PBMCs. The origin of this receptor is a human donor in good health.

The CDR3 here reads CASSLGTSLQETQYF. The sequence in DNA is TGTGCCAGCAGCTTAGGGACTAGCTTACAAGAGACCCAGTACTTC. Recombination connected TRBV7-3 to TRBJ2-5; 9 junctional bases match TRBD2. CDR1 SGHTA and CDR2 FQGTGA were looked up in the germline V gene. Germline trimming: 2 bases from V, 2 bases from J; junction bases outside gene matches: 3. The CDR3 has 15 amino acids, counting the end cysteine and phenylalanine. Only the CDR3 DNA is retained, 45 bases long and in frame from the first base. With the rest looked up from the reference TRBV7-3 and TRBJ2-5 genes rather than sequenced, the full variable domain is GAGVSQTPSNKVTEKGKYVELRCDPISGHTALYWYRQSLGQGPEFLIYFQGTGAADDSGLPNDRFFAVRPEGSVSTLKIQRTERGDSAVYLCASSLGTSLQETQYFGPGTRLLVL.